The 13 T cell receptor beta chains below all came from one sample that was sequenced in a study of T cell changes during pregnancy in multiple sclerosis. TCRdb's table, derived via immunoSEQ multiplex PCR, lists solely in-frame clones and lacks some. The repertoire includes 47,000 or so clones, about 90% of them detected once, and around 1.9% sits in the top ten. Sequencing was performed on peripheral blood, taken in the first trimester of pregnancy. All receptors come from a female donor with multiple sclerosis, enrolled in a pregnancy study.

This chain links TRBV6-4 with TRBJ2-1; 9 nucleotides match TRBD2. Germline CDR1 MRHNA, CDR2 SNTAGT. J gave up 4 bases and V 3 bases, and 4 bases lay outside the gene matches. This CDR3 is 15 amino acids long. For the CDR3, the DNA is TGTGCCAGCAGTGAAGCTAGCGGGGAGTACAATGAGCAGTTCTTC. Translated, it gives CASSEASGEYNEQFF.

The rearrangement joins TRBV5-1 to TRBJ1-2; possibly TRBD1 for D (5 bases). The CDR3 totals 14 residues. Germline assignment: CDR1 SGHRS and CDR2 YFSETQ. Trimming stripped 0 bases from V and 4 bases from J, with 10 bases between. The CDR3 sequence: CASSLAGGTYGYTF. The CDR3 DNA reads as TGCGCCAGCAGCTTGGCCGGGGGGACCTATGGCTACACCTTC.

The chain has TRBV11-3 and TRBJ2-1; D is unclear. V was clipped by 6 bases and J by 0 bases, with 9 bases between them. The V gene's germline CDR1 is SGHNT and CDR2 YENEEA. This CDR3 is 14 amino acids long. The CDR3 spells CASSRHSSYNEQFF. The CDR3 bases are TGTGCCAGCAGTCGTCATAGCTCCTACAATGAGCAGTTCTTC.

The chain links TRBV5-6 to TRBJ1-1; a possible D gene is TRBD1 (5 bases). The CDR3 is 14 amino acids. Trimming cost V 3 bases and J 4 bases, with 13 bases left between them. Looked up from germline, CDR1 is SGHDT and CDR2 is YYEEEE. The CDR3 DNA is TGTGCCAGCAGCTGGACCGGGACTGGCACTGAAGCTTTCTTT. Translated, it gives CASSWTGTGTEAFF.

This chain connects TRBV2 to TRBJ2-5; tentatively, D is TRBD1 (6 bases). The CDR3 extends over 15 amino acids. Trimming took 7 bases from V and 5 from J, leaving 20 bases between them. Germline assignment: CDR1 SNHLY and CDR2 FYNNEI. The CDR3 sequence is CASMFGDRDTETQYF. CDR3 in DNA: TGTGCCAGCATGTTCGGGGACCGGGACACGGAGACCCAGTACTTC.

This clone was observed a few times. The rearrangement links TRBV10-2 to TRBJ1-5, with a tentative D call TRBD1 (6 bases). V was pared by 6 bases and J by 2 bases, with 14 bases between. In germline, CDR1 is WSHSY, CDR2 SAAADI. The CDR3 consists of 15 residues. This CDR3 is CASSSYRAGNQPQHF. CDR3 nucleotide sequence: TGCGCCAGCAGCTCGTACAGGGCTGGCAATCAGCCCCAGCATTTT.

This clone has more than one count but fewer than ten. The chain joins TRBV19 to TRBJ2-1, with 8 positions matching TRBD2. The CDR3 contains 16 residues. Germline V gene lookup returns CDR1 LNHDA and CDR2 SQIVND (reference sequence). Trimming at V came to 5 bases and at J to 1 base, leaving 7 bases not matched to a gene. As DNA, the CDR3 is TGTGCCAGTAGTGTCTCAAGCGGGGGATCCTACAATGAGCAGTTCTTC. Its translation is CASSVSSGGSYNEQFF.

The DNA for the CDR3 is TGTGCCAGCAGTGACTCGCCAGGCGGCACAGATACGCAGTATTTT. This codes for CASSDSPGGTDTQYF. The V and J genes are TRBV6-4 and TRBJ2-3; D unclear. From germline, CDR1 is MRHNA and CDR2 SNTAGT. CDR3 length: 15 residues. V lost 0 bases, J lost 1 base, and 8 bases lay in between.

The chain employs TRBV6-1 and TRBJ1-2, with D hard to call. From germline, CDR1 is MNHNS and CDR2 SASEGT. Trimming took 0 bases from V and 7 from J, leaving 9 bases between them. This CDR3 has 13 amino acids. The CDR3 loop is CASSEAFRGGYTF. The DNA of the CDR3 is TGTGCCAGCAGTGAAGCGTTCAGAGGTGGCTACACCTTC.

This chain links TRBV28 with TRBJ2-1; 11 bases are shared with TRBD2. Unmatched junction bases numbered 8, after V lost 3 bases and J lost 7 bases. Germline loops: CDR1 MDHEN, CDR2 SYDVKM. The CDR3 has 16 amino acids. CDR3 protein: CASSFSSSGGRNEQFF. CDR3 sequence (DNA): TGTGCCAGCAGTTTTTCTTCTAGCGGGGGGAGGAATGAGCAGTTCTTC.

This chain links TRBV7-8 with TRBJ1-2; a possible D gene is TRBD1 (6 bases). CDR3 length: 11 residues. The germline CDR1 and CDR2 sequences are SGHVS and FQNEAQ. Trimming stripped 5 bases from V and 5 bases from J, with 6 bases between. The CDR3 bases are TGTGCCAGCAGCACAGGGTATGGCTACACCTTC. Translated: CASSTGYGYTF. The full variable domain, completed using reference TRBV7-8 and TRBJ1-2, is GAGVSQSPRYKVAKRGQDVALRCDPISGHVSLFWYQQALGQGPEFLTYFQNEAQLDKSGLPSDRFFAERPEGSVSTLKIQRTQQEDSAVYLCASSTGYGYTFGSGTRLTVV.

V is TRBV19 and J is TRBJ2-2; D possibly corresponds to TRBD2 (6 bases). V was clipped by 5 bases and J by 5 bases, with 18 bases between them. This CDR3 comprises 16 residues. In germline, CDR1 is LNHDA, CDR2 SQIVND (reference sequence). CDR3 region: CASSPGLDLTTGELFF. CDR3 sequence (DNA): TGTGCCAGTAGTCCGGGACTGGATCTTACTACCGGGGAGCTGTTTTTT. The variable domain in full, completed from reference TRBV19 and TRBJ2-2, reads DGGITQSPKYLFRKEGQNVTLSCEQNLNHDAMYWYRQDPGQGLRLIYYSQIVNDFQKGDIAEGYSVSREKKESFPLTVTSAQKNPTAFYLCASSPGLDLTTGELFFGEGSRLTVL.

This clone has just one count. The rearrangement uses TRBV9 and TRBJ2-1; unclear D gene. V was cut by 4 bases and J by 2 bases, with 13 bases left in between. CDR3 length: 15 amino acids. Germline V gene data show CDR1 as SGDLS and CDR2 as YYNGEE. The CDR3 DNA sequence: TGTGCCAGCAGCCCTCGGGTTTCTACCTACAATGAGCAGTTCTTC. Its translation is CASSPRVSTYNEQFF.